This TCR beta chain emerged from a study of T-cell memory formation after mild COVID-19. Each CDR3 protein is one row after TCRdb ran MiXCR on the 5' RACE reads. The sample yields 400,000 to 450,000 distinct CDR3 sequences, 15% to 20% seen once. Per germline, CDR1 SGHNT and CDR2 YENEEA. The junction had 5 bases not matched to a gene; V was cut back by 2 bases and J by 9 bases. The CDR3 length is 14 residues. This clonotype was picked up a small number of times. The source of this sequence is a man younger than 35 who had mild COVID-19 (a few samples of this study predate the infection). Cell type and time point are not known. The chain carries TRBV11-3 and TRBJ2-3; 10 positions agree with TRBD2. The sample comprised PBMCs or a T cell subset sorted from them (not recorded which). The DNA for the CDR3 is TGTGCCAGCAGCTTATCCGGACTAGCGGCCACGCAGTATTTT. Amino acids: CASSLSGLAATQYF.